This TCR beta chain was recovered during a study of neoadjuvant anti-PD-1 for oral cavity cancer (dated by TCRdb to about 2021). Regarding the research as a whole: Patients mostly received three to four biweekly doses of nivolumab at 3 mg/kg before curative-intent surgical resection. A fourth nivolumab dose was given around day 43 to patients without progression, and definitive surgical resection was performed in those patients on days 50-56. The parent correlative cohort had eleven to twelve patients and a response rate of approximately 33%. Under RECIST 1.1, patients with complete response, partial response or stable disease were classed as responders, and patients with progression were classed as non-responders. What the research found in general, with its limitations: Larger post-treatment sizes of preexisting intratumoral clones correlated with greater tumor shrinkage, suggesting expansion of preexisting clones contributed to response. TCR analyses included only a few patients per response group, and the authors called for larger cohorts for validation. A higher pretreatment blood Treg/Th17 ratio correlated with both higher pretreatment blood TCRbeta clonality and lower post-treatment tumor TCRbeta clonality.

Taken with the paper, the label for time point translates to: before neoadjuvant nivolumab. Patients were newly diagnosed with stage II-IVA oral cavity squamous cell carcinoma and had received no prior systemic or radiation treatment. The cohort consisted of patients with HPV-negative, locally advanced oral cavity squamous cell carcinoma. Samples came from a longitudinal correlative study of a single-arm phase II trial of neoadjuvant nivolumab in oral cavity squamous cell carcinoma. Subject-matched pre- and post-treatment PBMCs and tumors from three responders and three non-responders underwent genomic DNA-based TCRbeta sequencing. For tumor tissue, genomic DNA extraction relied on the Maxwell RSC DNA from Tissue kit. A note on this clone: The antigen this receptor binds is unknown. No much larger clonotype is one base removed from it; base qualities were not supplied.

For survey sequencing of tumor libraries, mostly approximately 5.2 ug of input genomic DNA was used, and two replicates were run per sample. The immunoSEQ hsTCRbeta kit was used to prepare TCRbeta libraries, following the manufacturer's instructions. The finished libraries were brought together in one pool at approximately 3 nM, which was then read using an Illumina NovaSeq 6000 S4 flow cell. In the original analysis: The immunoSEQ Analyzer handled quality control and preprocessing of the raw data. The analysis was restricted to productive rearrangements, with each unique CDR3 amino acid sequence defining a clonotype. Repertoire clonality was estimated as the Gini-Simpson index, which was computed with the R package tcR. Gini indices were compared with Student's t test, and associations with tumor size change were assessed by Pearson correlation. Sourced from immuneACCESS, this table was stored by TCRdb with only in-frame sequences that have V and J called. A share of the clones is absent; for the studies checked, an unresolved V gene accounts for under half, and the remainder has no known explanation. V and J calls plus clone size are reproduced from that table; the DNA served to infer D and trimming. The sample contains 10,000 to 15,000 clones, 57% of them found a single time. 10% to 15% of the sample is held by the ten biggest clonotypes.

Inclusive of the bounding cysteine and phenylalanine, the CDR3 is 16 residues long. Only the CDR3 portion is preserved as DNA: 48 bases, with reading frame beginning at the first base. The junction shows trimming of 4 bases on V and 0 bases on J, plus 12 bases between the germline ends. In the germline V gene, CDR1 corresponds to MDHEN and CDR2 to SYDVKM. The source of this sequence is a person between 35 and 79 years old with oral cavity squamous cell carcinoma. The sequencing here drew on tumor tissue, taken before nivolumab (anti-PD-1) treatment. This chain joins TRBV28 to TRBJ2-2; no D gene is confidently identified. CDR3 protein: CASSSLGGANTGELFF. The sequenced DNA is TGTGCCAGCAGTTCCTTAGGTGGGGCGAACACCGGGGAGCTGTTTTTT.